This T cell receptor beta chain was recovered during a study of siplizumab effects on memory and regulatory T cells (dated by TCRdb to the late 2010s). For the study in its entirety: The study examined how the anti-CD2 antibody siplizumab affects alloreactive T-cell subsets in allogeneic mixed lymphocyte reactions built from human PBMCs. Points the paper makes about the study in general: Because sequences at frequencies below about 10^-5 were poorly captured, only a minor fraction of alloreactive clones could be mapped back to unstimulated subsets. Unstimulated naive T cells appeared more diverse than memory T cells, and naive cells seemed to contribute substantially to the alloresponse. Siplizumab significantly lowered the cumulative frequency of alloreactive sequences that could be traced to unstimulated CD4+ memory T cells. For roughly 75-95% of proliferating CD4+ or CD8+ clones, no naive or memory phenotype could be assigned. Whether proliferating Tregs from siplizumab cultures were suppressive was not functionally confirmed. Of the alloreactive CD4+ clones that could be mapped, the Treg-derived share averaged roughly 69% with siplizumab compared with under 30% in control reactions.

Sorted unstimulated T cells, along with proliferating T cells recovered from mixed lymphocyte reactions, underwent TCRbeta CDR3 sequencing. Fresh whole blood from 9 to 11 HLA-typed healthy donors was used as the source from which PBMCs were isolated. Unstimulated CD4+ non-regulatory T cells were FACS-sorted to map the origin of alloreactive clones. Turning to this clone: Which antigen it targets is not known. No per-base quality is available; no much larger clone lies one base away.

The library came from the immunoSEQ multiplex PCR assay. About 10^5 TCR templates per sample were assayed on the deep sequencing platform. Genomic DNA extracted from sorted T cells was used for TCRbeta CDR3 sequencing. Regarding the original processing steps: The R programming language was used for clonal analysis of TCRbeta CDR3 data. Alloreactive CD4+ and CD8+ clones were identified by comparing unstimulated samples to CFSE-low samples taken after the reaction. Regulatory or non-regulatory origin of alloreactive CD4+ clones was assigned by matching sequences to the sorted unstimulated Treg and non-Treg repertoires. TCRdb's version of the immuneACCESS table is confined to in-frame rearrangements and falls short of the full clone set. An unresolved V gene accounts for under half of the shortfall where checked; the remainder is of unknown origin. V and J calls plus clone size are reproduced from that table; the DNA served to infer D and trimming. For this sample the table gives approximately 92,000 clones, of which about 94% were detected only once. About 1.2% of the sample belongs to the ten largest clones.

Taken from cysteine to phenylalanine, the CDR3 has 15 residues. The only DNA kept is the CDR3, 45 bases in frame from the first base. V loses 0 bases at its end and J loses 1 base; junction bases beyond the gene matches: 4. CDR1 and CDR2 (SGHNT, YYREEE) derive from the germline V gene (reference sequence). The sample comprised non-Treg CD4+ T cells sorted from blood. The cell subset or site label of this sample denotes: FACS-sorted unstimulated CD4+ non-regulatory T cells. The receptor's source is a human donor in good health. The sequence joins TRBV5-4 to TRBJ2-7, with TRBD2 identical over 7 junction bases. The DNA sequence follows: TGTGCCAGCAGCTTGGCTGGACTAGAATCCTACGAGCAGTACTTC. Its translation is CASSLAGLESYEQYF.